This T cell receptor beta chain derives from a study of blood T cell repertoires in COVID-19 (dated by TCRdb to 2018 to 2021). Regarding the research as a whole: Samples from collaborators originated in the United States, Italy and Spain and spanned both the acute and convalescent phases of COVID-19. The material from the prospective study consisted of cDNA or gDNA derived from T cells, B-cell-depleted T cells, or PBMCs. Deeply sampled blood TCRbeta repertoires from subjects exposed to, actively infected with, or recovered from COVID-19 were included in the dataset. The sample metadata nearly always contained a de-identified subject ID, COVID-19 status, age in years and sex. The repertoires were released in a freely available public database intended as a resource for research on the immune response to SARS-CoV-2. Where available, HLA class I and class II types were taken from metadata supplied by the sample provider and were not determined by assay-based typing. Samples came from the ongoing ImmuneRACE study (first 160 participants) plus 1,254 subjects from 6 global collaborators.

The CDR3 has 15 amino acids, counting the end cysteine and phenylalanine. This entry keeps only the CDR3 DNA: 45 bases, framed from base 1. Cut back by 3 bases and 0 bases, the V and J ends lie 10 bases apart. According to the germline V gene (reference sequence), CDR1 reads LNHNV and CDR2 reads YYDKDF. TCRbeta CDR3 regions were amplified from genomic DNA by means of the immunoSEQ Assay, a bias-controlled multiplex PCR. Turning to the authors' computational methods: Within the assay, amplification of reference gene primers was used to estimate how many nucleated cells each sample contained. Sequence reads were collapsed and filtered to measure the absolute abundance of every unique TCRbeta CDR3 rearrangement. For each sample, productive Simpson clonality was calculated as the square root of Simpson's diversity index over productive rearrangements. As stored in TCRdb, this immuneACCESS dataset retains in-frame rearrangements with V and J assigned. A fraction of the clones does not appear; measured against another copy, unresolved V genes explain less than half of the discrepancy, and the remainder lacks a known reason. That table gives V, J and clone size, and the DNA gave D and trimming. The sample table holds 100,000 to 150,000 clones, of which 80% were seen once. Of the sample, just under 25% falls within the top ten clones.

Overall study results and their limits: How much clinical and demographic metadata was included differed by source and by participant, and the metadata was provided uncurated.

Concerning this clone: What antigen it recognizes has not been identified. No base qualities exist here, and no much larger clone lies one base off it.

Each collaborating institution followed its own protocols to collect whole blood in K2EDTA tubes. For TCRbeta analysis, collaborators shipped samples in one of three forms: frozen whole blood, isolated PBMCs, or DNA extracted from either of those sample types. Recombination linked TRBV15 to TRBJ2-3; the D gene identity is not certain. Input material: peripheral blood. This clonotype originated in a human donor in a cohort sampled during active COVID-19. Here is the DNA: TGTGCCACCAGCAGGGAGAACCCTAGCACAGATACGCAGTATTTT. Its protein is CATSRENPSTDTQYF.